This T cell receptor beta chain appears in the sequencing data of a study of T-cell reconstitution after alpha-beta-depleted transplantation in children. Study results and caveats: Expanded graft clones numbering several hundred reportedly gave rise to alpha-beta T cells about two months after transplant.

Germline assignment: CDR1 MNHEY and CDR2 SVGAGI. The CDR3 totals 14 residues. The germline V and J ends were trimmed by 6 bases and 4 bases, with 10 bases remaining between them. This clonotype was picked up many times. Its cognate antigen is unknown. For TCRbeta, the library was prepared with unique molecular identifiers. TCRdb independently ran MiXCR on the PCR reads; one entry per CDR3 protein. Of about 230,000 distinct CDR3 sequences in the sample, 9.5% to 13% were seen once. This clonotype originated in a child under three years old with acute myeloid leukemia, due to receive a stem cell transplant. This chain uses TRBV6-5 with TRBJ1-6; D remains ambiguous. The material sequenced was PBMCs, taken before TCRalphabeta/CD19-depleted stem cell transplant. CDR3 coding DNA: TGTGCCAGCAGGAGTTCCCTTTATAATTCACCCCTCCACTTT. Translation: CASRSSLYNSPLHF.